These T cell receptor beta chains were read from a single sample in a study of shared clonotypes between healthy human individuals. Profiled with immunoSEQ multiplex PCR; TCRdb holds only in-frame clones, not every one. Of 550,000 to 700,000 clones in the sample, around 78% were seen once. Sequencing was performed on memory CD4+ T cells sorted from blood. Receptors originate from a woman aged 30 to 39 in good health. The CDR3 runs from the conserved cysteine through the conserved F or W. A D gene is named only where the DNA matches it firmly. Clone size, where shown, is once, few, many, or a class for clones that have expanded.

v_gene	d_gene	abundance	j_gene	CDR3aa	CDR3nt
TRBV5-1	-	-	TRBJ1-1	CASSLTGPHTEAFF	TGCGCCAGCAGCTTGACAGGGCCCCACACTGAAGCTTTCTTT
TRBV27	-	-	TRBJ2-7	CASSLRRGEQYF	TGTGCCAGCAGTTTAAGACGAGGCGAGCAGTACTTC
TRBV4-1	TRBD1	-	TRBJ2-5	CASSHGTAQETQYF	TGCGCCAGCAGCCACGGGACAGCCCAAGAGACCCAGTACTTC
TRBV5-1	-	-	TRBJ2-7	CASSWDGSQPYEQYF	TGCGCCAGCAGCTGGGACGGGAGTCAACCCTACGAGCAGTACTTC
TRBV19	-	few	TRBJ1-2	CASTGNGIHGYTF	TGTGCCAGTACCGGTAATGGGATCCATGGCTACACCTTC
TRBV18	-	-	TRBJ2-1	CASSPGMDNEQFF	TGTGCCAGCTCACCGGGTATGGACAATGAGCAGTTCTTC
TRBV11-3	-	-	TRBJ2-2	CASSRGTHTGELFF	TGTGCCAGCAGCCGCGGGACCCACACCGGGGAGCTGTTTTTT
TRBV19	TRBD1	-	TRBJ1-5	CASSPLGQGDQPQHF	TGTGCCAGTAGCCCCTTGGGACAGGGGGATCAGCCCCAGCATTTT
TRBV27	TRBD1	-	TRBJ1-5	CASSPSQGAYNQPQHF	TGTGCCAGCAGTCCCTCACAGGGGGCCTACAATCAGCCCCAGCATTTT
TRBV6-5	TRBD1	-	TRBJ2-5	CASSSAGTGKQETQYF	TGTGCCAGCAGTTCTGCAGGGACAGGGAAACAAGAGACCCAGTACTTC
TRBV5-5	-	medium-sized	TRBJ2-4	CASSLQPLLAKNIQYF	TGTGCCAGCAGCCTGCAGCCGTTACTAGCCAAAAACATTCAGTACTTC
TRBV9	-	few	TRBJ2-1	CASSVGGGPYNEQFF	TGTGCCAGCAGCGTAGGTGGCGGTCCCTACAATGAGCAGTTCTTC
TRBV18	TRBD2	-	TRBJ2-7	CASSPTGGTGYEQYF	TGTGCCAGCTCACCGACGGGAGGTACGGGGTACGAGCAGTACTTC
TRBV6-5	-	-	TRBJ1-2	CASKDTTNYGYTF	TGTGCCAGCAAGGACACAACTAACTATGGCTACACCTTC
TRBV28	-	-	TRBJ2-7	CASGTRQYF	TGTGCCAGCGGTACCCGGCAGTACTTC
TRBV19	TRBD2	many	TRBJ2-7	CASSIGTSAYYEQYF	TGTGCCAGTAGTATAGGGACTAGCGCGTACTACGAGCAGTACTTC
TRBV27	TRBD2	-	TRBJ2-5	CASREDGGGGTQYF	TGTGCCAGCAGAGAGGACGGAGGCGGGGGGACCCAGTACTTC
TRBV27	TRBD1	-	TRBJ2-5	CASRRAGTAYQETQYF	TGTGCCAGCAGACGAGCCGGGACAGCGTACCAAGAGACCCAGTACTTC
TRBV19	TRBD2	-	TRBJ2-1	CASSTIGLAGHNEQFF	TGTGCCAGTAGTACCATCGGCCTAGCGGGGCACAATGAGCAGTTCTTC
TRBV2	-	-	TRBJ1-1	CASSDEGFTEAFF	TGTGCCAGCAGTGATGAGGGATTCACTGAAGCTTTCTTT
TRBV2	-	-	TRBJ2-3	CASTAQGTDTQYF	TGTGCCAGCACGGCACAGGGCACAGATACGCAGTATTTT
TRBV5-6	-	-	TRBJ2-3	CASSYRHIRAGDTQYF	TGTGCCAGCAGCTACCGACACATCAGGGCTGGAGATACGCAGTATTTT
TRBV7-3	-	few	TRBJ1-2	CASSPGSNYGYTF	TGTGCCAGCAGCCCCGGCTCGAACTATGGCTACACCTTC
TRBV5-1	-	-	TRBJ2-2	CASSLEGQGRAGELFF	TGCGCCAGCAGCTTGGAGGGTCAGGGAAGAGCCGGGGAGCTGTTTTTT
TRBV30	-	-	TRBJ2-7	CAWSTTGYEQYF	TGTGCCTGGAGTACGACAGGCTACGAGCAGTACTTC
TRBV5-4	-	-	TRBJ1-5	CASSLGEDQPQHF	TGTGCCAGCAGCTTGGGGGAGGATCAGCCCCAGCATTTT
TRBV27	-	many	TRBJ2-7	CASMGGNSYEQYF	TGTGCCAGCATGGGTGGGAACTCCTACGAGCAGTACTTC
TRBV11-2	TRBD1	few	TRBJ2-7	CASSFGQGIYEQYF	TGTGCCAGCAGCTTCGGACAGGGGATCTACGAGCAGTACTTC
TRBV5-5	TRBD2	-	TRBJ2-7	CASSSLAGRAYEQYF	TGTGCCAGCAGCTCCCTAGCGGGACGGGCCTACGAGCAGTACTTC
TRBV6-1	-	once	TRBJ1-2	CASRAVQGYGYTF	TGTGCCAGCAGGGCAGTGCAGGGGTACGGCTACACCTTC
TRBV7-9	-	-	TRBJ2-7	CASSSDRDNPYEQYF	TGTGCCAGCAGCTCGGACCGGGACAATCCCTACGAGCAGTACTTC
TRBV2	-	-	TRBJ1-3	CASTRRRTAPSGNTIYF	TGTGCCAGCACCCGAAGGAGGACAGCTCCTTCTGGAAACACCATATATTTT
TRBV10-3	TRBD1	-	TRBJ2-7	CAIRDSRDSSYEQYF	TGTGCCATCAGGGACTCCCGGGACAGCTCCTACGAGCAGTACTTC
TRBV19	-	many	TRBJ2-2	CASTLRGRNTGELFF	TGTGCCAGTACCCTTCGGGGGAGAAACACCGGGGAGCTGTTTTTT
TRBV21-1	-	-	TRBJ1-3	CASSEGQGLSGNTIYF	TGTGCCAGCAGCGAGGGACAGGGTCTTTCTGGAAACACCATATATTTT
TRBV5-1	TRBD1	once	TRBJ2-4	CASSWGSAGGEAKNIQYF	TGCGCCAGCAGCTGGGGGAGTGCAGGGGGCGAAGCCAAAAACATTCAGTACTTC
TRBV10-3	-	-	TRBJ1-2	CAISESGDGNYGYTF	TGTGCCATCAGTGAGTCGGGCGACGGAAACTATGGCTACACCTTC
TRBV28	-	-	TRBJ2-7	CASSLWAPTREQYF	TGTGCCAGCAGTTTATGGGCACCCACGCGCGAGCAGTACTTC
TRBV5-3	-	-	TRBJ2-7	CARSRPFMRDYEQYF	TGTGCCAGAAGCCGTCCATTTATGCGAGACTACGAGCAGTACTTC
TRBV5-1	TRBD1	once	TRBJ2-5	CASRVRGLQETQYF	TGCGCCAGCAGAGTCAGGGGGCTCCAAGAGACCCAGTACTTC
TRBV5-1	TRBD2	-	TRBJ2-3	CASTGTSGSGDTQYF	TGCGCCAGCACAGGGACTAGCGGGAGTGGAGATACGCAGTATTTT
TRBV6-5	-	few	TRBJ2-2	CASSYAGQWETGELFF	TGTGCCAGCAGTTACGCGGGACAGTGGGAGACCGGGGAGCTGTTTTTT